The 2 T cell receptor beta chains listed next were all sequenced from one sample in a study of T cells in Graves' hyperthyroidism and ophthalmopathy. TCR beta CDR3 sequences were amplified from RNA transcripts. The study used the HTBI primer set for a first-round RT-PCR of the TCR CDR3. Each CDR3 protein gets one entry after TCRdb re-called the multiplex PCR reads with MiXCR. The repertoire includes 600,000 or so distinct CDR3 sequences, 15% to 20% of them detected once, and 3.8% sits in the top ten. Input material: blood. These receptors all come from a woman in her twenties or thirties with Graves' hyperthyroidism.

Regarding this clonotype: A single base separates this from a much larger clone, so it may be a read error. The J gene is TRBJ2-3, the V gene TRBV27; D is tentatively TRBD1 or TRBD2 (6 bases each). Germline V gives CDR1 MNHEY, CDR2 SMNVEV (reference sequence). The CDR3 is made up of 15 amino acids. Trimming shortened V by 6 bases and J by 2 bases, and 15 bases separated the two germline ends. In DNA form, the CDR3 reads TGTGCCAGCAGACGGGGCGGGACACCCACAGATACGCAGTATTTT. It translates to CASRRGGTPTDTQYF.

The table lists this clonotype with a few counts. The chain joins TRBV5-6 to TRBJ1-2; D is possibly TRBD1 (6 bases). CDR1 and CDR2 from the germline V gene are SGHDT and YYEEEE. The CDR3 sequence is 15 residues long. The V gene lost 5 bases and the J gene lost 0 bases, with 14 bases spanning the gap. This CDR3 is CASSPDRIPNYGYTF. The DNA of the CDR3 is TGTGCCAGCAGTCCTGACAGGATTCCTAACTATGGCTACACCTTC.